Described below is a single T cell receptor beta chain sequence and its context. This entry is derived from a study of CD8+ T cells in alopecia areata. The CDR3 extends over 16 amino acids. CDR1 and CDR2 from the germline V gene are GTSNPN and SVGIG (reference sequence). Trimming removed 2 bases from V and 5 bases from J, with 21 bases in between. It was from alopecia areata patients that lesional scalp punch biopsies and peripheral blood were collected. CD4+ and CD8+ T cells were sorted from PBMCs. RNA was extracted and reverse transcribed into cDNA as the sequencing template. Using immunoSEQ multiplex PCR, the repertoire was profiled, and TCRdb retains in-frame clones only, with some absent. Of around 130,000 clones detected, roughly 58% appear once; the ten largest clones hold 4.5%.

The clonotype comes from a human donor with alopecia areata. The chain links TRBV30 to TRBJ1-2; the D gene is possibly TRBD1 (5 bases). The source was CD4+ T cells sorted from blood, collected at week 0. In DNA, the CDR3 is TGTGCCTGGAGTTCATCAACCGGGACTCCGGGGTATGGCTACACCTTC. It is translated as CAWSSSTGTPGYGYTF. The whole variable domain, remainder taken from reference TRBV30 and TRBJ1-2, is SQTIHQWPATLVQPVGSPLSLECTVEGTSNPNLYWYRQAAGRGLQLLFYSVGIGQISSEVPQNLSASRPQDRQFILSSKKLLLSDSGFYLCAWSSSTGTPGYGYTFGSGTRLTVV.